This T cell receptor (beta chain) was sequenced for a study of T cell responses to AZD1222 COVID-19 vaccine. The assay was immunoSEQ multiplex PCR, and TCRdb's table has in-frame clones only and misses some. The repertoire includes 84,000 or so clones, roughly nine tenths of them detected once, and approximately 1.5% sits in the top ten. Per the germline V gene, CDR1 is LNHDA and CDR2 is SQIVND (reference sequence). This CDR3 comprises 13 residues. V dropped 1 base and J dropped 7 bases, with 9 bases sitting between them. The chain recombines TRBV19 with TRBJ2-3; D remains ambiguous. This specimen consisted of peripheral blood, obtained on day 0 of AZD1222 vaccination. The receptor comes from an adult in good health. The chain's CDR3 is CASSIGNENTQYF. DNA of the CDR3: TGTGCCAGTAGTATAGGCAATGAGAATACGCAGTATTTT.